This paragraph reports one TCR beta chain. Roughly 0.45 to 1 ug RNA was reverse transcribed with random hexamers. An immunoSEQ multiplex PCR amplified TCR beta CDR3 over 54 Vbeta and 13 Jbeta. TCRdb used MiXCR to reprocess the immunoSEQ multiplex PCR reads, holding one entry per CDR3 protein. The table lists tens of thousands of distinct CDR3 sequences, 80% to 95% of them singletons. Deletions cut 4 bases from V and 4 bases from J, with 14 bases between. The germline V gene encodes CDR1 SGHRS and CDR2 YFSETQ. The CDR3 consists of 14 residues. The data stem from a study of CD8 T cells in Susac syndrome.

Material for sequencing was CD8+ T cells from PBMCs. The receptor was derived from a human donor with Susac syndrome. The rearrangement links TRBV5-1 to TRBJ1-1, with D perhaps matching TRBD1 (5 bases). The CDR3 sequence is CASSPLPGGTEAFF. Written as DNA, the CDR3 is TGCGCCAGCAGCCCCCTCCCGGGGGGCACTGAAGCTTTCTTT.